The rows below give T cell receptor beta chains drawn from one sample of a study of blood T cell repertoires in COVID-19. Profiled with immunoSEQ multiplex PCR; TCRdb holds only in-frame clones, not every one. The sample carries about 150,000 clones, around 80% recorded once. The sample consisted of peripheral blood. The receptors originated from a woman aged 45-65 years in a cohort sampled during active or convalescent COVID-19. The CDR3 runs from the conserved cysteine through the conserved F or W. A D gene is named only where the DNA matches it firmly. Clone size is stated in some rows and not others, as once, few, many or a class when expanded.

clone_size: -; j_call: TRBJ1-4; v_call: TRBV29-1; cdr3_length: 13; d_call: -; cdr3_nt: TGCAGCGTTGTATCCAGGGGCGGGGAAAAACTGTTTTTT; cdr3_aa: CSVVSRGGEKLFF
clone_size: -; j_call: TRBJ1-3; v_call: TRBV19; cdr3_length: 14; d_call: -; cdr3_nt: TGTGCCAGTAGTACGGACAGCTCTGGAAACACCATATATTTT; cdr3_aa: CASSTDSSGNTIYF
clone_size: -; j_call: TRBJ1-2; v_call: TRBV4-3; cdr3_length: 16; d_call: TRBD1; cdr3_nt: TGCGCCAGCAGCCACAGAGGGGGCGCCGTCGACTATGGCTACACCTTC; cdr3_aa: CASSHRGGAVDYGYTF
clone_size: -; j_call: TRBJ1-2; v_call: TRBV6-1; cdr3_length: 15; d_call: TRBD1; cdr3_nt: TGTGCCAGCAGTGAAAGGGGGACAGGCCTCTATGGCTACACCTTC; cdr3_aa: CASSERGTGLYGYTF
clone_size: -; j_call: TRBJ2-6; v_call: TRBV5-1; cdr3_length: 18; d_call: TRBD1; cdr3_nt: TGCGCCAGCAGCTTGAGGGGACAGGGATTCTCTGGGGCCAACGTCCTGACTTTC; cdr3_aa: CASSLRGQGFSGANVLTF
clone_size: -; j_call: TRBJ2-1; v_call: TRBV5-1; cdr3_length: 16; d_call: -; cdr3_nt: TGCGCCAGCAGCTTGGCGGGAGCACCATCAGGGGGTGAGCAGTTCTTC; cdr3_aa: CASSLAGAPSGGEQFF
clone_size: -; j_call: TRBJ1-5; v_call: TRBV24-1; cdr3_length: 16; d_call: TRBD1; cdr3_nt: TGTGCCACCAGTGCCGCCGGACAGGGAAGCAATCAGCCCCAGCATTTT; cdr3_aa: CATSAAGQGSNQPQHF
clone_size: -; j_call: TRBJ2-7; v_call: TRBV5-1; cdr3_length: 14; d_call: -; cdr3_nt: TGCGCCAGCAGCCGGGACAAGGACCGTTACGAGCAGTACTTC; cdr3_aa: CASSRDKDRYEQYF
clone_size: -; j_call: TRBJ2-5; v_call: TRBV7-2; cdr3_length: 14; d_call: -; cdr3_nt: TGTGCCAGCAGCCCGAGTTTCGGGGAGGAGACCCAGTACTTC; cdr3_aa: CASSPSFGEETQYF
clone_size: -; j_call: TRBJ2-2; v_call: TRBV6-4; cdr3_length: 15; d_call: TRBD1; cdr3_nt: TGTGCCAGCAGGGGACAGGGAGAGAACACCGGGGAGCTGTTTTTT; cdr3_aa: CASRGQGENTGELFF
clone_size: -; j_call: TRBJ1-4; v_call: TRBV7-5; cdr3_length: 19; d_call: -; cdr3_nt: TGTGCCAGAAGAAATAGGCCCCCACAGAATCTCGCAACTAATGAAAAACTGTTTTTT; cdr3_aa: CARRNRPPQNLATNEKLFF
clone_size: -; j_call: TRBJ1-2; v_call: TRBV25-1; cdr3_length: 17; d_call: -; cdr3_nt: TGTGCCAGCAGTGACCTTCCCGGGAAGTCAGCTAACTATGGCTACACCTTC; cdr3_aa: CASSDLPGKSANYGYTF
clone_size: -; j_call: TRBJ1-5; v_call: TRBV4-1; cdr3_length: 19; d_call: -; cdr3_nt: TGCGCCAGCAGCCAGTATAGTGGGGAGTCAGGGGTACGGGGTCAGCCCCAGCATTTT; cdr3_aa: CASSQYSGESGVRGQPQHF
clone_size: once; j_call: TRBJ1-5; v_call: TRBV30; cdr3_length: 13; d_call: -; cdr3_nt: TGTGCCTGGAGCCGACAGCTCAATCAGCCCCAGCATTTT; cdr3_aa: CAWSRQLNQPQHF
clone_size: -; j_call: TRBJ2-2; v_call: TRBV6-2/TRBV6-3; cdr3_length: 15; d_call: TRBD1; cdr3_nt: TGTGCCAGCAGTGGACAGGGGGCTTATACCGGGGAGCTGTTTTTT; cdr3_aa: CASSGQGAYTGELFF
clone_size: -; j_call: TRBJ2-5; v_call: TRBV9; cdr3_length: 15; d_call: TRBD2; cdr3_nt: TGTGCCAGCAGCCCCCGACTAGCGCCGCTGGAGACCCAGTACTTC; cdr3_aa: CASSPRLAPLETQYF
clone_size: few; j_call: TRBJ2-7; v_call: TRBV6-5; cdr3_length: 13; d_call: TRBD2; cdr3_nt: TGTGCCAGCAGTTACGGACTAGCGCGGGAGCAGTACTTC; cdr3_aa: CASSYGLAREQYF
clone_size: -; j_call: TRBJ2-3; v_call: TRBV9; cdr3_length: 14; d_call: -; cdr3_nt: TGTGCCAGCAGCGTAGAAAGAGTCACAGATACGCAGTATTTT; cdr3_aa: CASSVERVTDTQYF
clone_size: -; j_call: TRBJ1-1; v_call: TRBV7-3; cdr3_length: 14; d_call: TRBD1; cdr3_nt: TGTGCCAGCAGCCTGGGACAGGGAGTCACTGAAGCTTTCTTT; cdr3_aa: CASSLGQGVTEAFF
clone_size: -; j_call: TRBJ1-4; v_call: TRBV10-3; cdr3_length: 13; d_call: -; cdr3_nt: TGTGCCATCAGGGGGCTGGGGAATGAAAAACTGTTTTTT; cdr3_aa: CAIRGLGNEKLFF
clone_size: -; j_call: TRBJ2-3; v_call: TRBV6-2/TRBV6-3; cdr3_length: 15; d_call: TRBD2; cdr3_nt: TGTGCCAGCAGTCCGGCGGGGGGACGCACAGATACGCAGTATTTT; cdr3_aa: CASSPAGGRTDTQYF
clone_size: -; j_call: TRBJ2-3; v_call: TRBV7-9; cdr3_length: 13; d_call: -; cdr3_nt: TGTGCCAGCAGCTTTAGCACCGCAGATACGCAGTATTTT; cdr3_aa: CASSFSTADTQYF